This entry lists 14 T cell receptor beta chains sequenced from one sample in a study of T-cell reconstitution after alpha-beta-depleted transplantation in children. Preparation of the TCRbeta library was carried out with unique molecular identifiers. One entry per CDR3 protein results from TCRdb running MiXCR on the PCR reads. The sample has over 100,000 distinct CDR3 sequences, around 6% seen once; the top ten hold more than 5.5%. Here the sequenced sample was PBMCs, mostly from graft donor cells, taken 60 days after TCRalphabeta/CD19-depleted stem cell transplant. The receptors come from a female patient aged 2-9 years who had a stem cell transplant for Fanconi anemia, so the T cells may come from the graft donor.

In its sample, this clonotype was seen many times. The chain uses TRBV21-1 and TRBJ2-4; the DNA was not used to check the table's D call, TRBD1. TRBV21-1 is annotated as a pseudogene. This CDR3 is 14 amino acids long. The CDR3 loop reads CASSKEDRENIQYF. CDR3 nucleotide sequence: TGTGCCAGCAGCAAAGAGGACAGGGAAAACATTCAGTACTTC.

This chain joins TRBV2 and TRBJ2-1, with a weak D call TRBD2 (5 bases). Between the trimmed V and J ends, which lost 4 bases and 0 bases, there was a span of 10 bases. The germline V gene has CDR1 SNHLY and CDR2 FYNNEI. This CDR3 has 15 amino acids. The CDR3 DNA sequence: TGTGCCAGCAGTGTCGGTGGGAGCTCCTACAATGAGCAGTTCTTC. Residues: CASSVGGSSYNEQFF. The full variable domain, completed using reference TRBV2 and TRBJ2-1, is EPEVTQTPSHQVTQMGQEVILRCVPISNHLYFYWYRQILGQKVEFLVSFYNNEISEKSEIFDDQFSVERPDGSNFTLKIRSTKLEDSAMYFCASSVGGSSYNEQFFGPGTRLTVL.

Many counts were recorded for this clonotype. The chain carries TRBV6-1 and TRBJ2-4; D is possibly TRBD1 (5 bases). Trimming removed 5 bases from V and 0 bases from J, with 8 bases in between. In germline, CDR1 is MNHNS, CDR2 SASEGT. The CDR3 runs to 14 residues. This CDR3 is CASSPDIAKNIQYF. The CDR3, as DNA: TGTGCCAGCAGTCCGGACATAGCCAAAAACATTCAGTACTTC.

Turning to this clonotype: Mismatch with germline at one junction end may stem from a read error. This chain connects TRBV28 to TRBJ1-5, with 10 bases matching TRBD1. The CDR3 runs 14 residues. The germline gives CDR1 MDHEN, CDR2 SYDVKM. CDR3 in DNA: TGTGCCAGCAGTCGACAGGGGGCCGTTCGGACCCAGCTTTTT. It yields the protein CASSRQGAVRTQLF.

This clonotype has at least ten counts. The gene calls are TRBV12-3 or TRBV12-4 and TRBJ2-1; no clear D gene. This CDR3 is 13 amino acids long. Trimming pared 1 base from V and 7 bases from J, leaving 8 bases between. Written as DNA, the CDR3 is TGTGCCAGCAGTTTAGGGGCAAAAAATGAGCAGTTCTTC. Translating gives CASSLGAKNEQFF.

This clonotype was recorded at least ten times. The chain employs TRBV24-1 and TRBJ2-3; D possibly corresponds to TRBD1 (5 bases). The germline gives CDR1 KGHDR, CDR2 SFDVKD. The germline V and J ends were trimmed by 9 bases and 2 bases, with 8 bases remaining between them. The CDR3 covers 12 residues. In nucleotides, the CDR3 is TGTGCCACCGGGGCTACCACAGATACGCAGTATTTT. Translated, it gives CATGATTDTQYF.

Ten or more counts support this clonotype. The genes are TRBV5-1 and TRBJ2-1; 11 nucleotides match TRBD2. The V segment lost 3 bases and the J segment 5 bases; nucleotides outside the gene matches: 10. The CDR3 loop spans 17 amino acids. Looked up from germline, CDR1 is SGHRS and CDR2 is YFSETQ. CDR3 sequence reads: CASSSILAGVENNEQFF. In DNA, the CDR3 is TGCGCCAGCAGCTCCATACTAGCGGGAGTGGAAAACAATGAGCAGTTCTTC.

This clonotype occurred many times. V usage is TRBV20-1 and J usage is TRBJ2-5; D is unclear. The germline CDR1 and CDR2 sequences are DFQATT and SNEGSKA (reference sequence). Trimming took off 3 bases at V and 2 bases at J, with 10 bases between the two ends. This CDR3 region has 13 residues. CDR3: CSASKGSQETQYF. DNA of the CDR3: TGCAGTGCTAGTAAAGGGTCTCAAGAGACCCAGTACTTC.

The chain's CDR3 is CASTLTGVNTEAFF. The DNA for the CDR3 is TGTGCCAGCACACTTACAGGGGTGAACACTGAAGCTTTCTTT. The chain links TRBV28 to TRBJ1-1; the match to TRBD1 covers 7 bases. Germline V gene lookup returns CDR1 MDHEN and CDR2 SYDVKM. CDR3 length equals 14 residues. Trimming cost V 7 bases and J 0 bases; bases outside gene matches: 5.

This rearrangement joins TRBV20-1 to TRBJ1-5; possible D gene TRBD1, 5 bases. Trimming pared 0 bases from V and 0 bases from J, leaving 18 bases between. Germline assignment: CDR1 DFQATT and CDR2 SNEGSKA (reference sequence). The CDR3 has 18 amino acids. The CDR3 loop reads CSARDSGTQGDSNQPQHF. The CDR3 nucleotides read TGCAGTGCTAGAGATAGCGGGACTCAAGGGGATAGCAATCAGCCCCAGCATTTT.

The chain recombines TRBV12-3 or TRBV12-4 with TRBJ1-6; a possible D gene is TRBD1 (6 bases). CDR3 size: 14 residues. Trimming pared 3 bases from V and 6 bases from J, leaving 9 bases between. CDR3: CASSFEQGNSPLHF. CDR3 nucleotide sequence: TGTGCCAGCAGTTTCGAACAGGGTAATTCACCCCTCCACTTT.

This clonotype was seen ten or more times. The gene calls are TRBV6-5 and TRBJ2-1; D is possibly TRBD2 (6 bases). V lost 1 base to trimming and J lost 5 bases, with 18 bases between them. The germline V gene encodes CDR1 MNHEY and CDR2 SVGAGI. CDR3 length equals 17 residues. CDR3 sequence reads: CASSYYSSRGNDNEQFF. DNA for the CDR3: TGTGCCAGCAGTTACTATTCATCGCGGGGAAACGACAATGAGCAGTTCTTC.

This clonotype was found many times. This chain links TRBV5-6 with TRBJ1-1; the D is unclear. Trimming pared 0 bases from V and 0 bases from J, leaving 12 bases between. CDR3 length equals 16 residues. CDR1 is SGHDT, CDR2 YYEEEE, per germline. The CDR3 loop reads CASSLVEGLMNTEAFF. The CDR3 region has the DNA TGTGCCAGCAGCTTGGTGGAGGGCCTTATGAACACTGAAGCTTTCTTT.

This clonotype has a count of ten or more. This rearrangement joins TRBV2 to TRBJ2-7, with TRBD1 matching 7 bases. After removal of 7 bases from V and 3 bases from J, the junction contained 9 bases not matched to a gene. Germline values: CDR1 SNHLY, CDR2 FYNNEI. This CDR3 region has 14 residues. The CDR3, as DNA: TGTGCCAGCATCATAGGGACAGAGAGCTACGAGCAGTACTTC. This sequence encodes CASIIGTESYEQYF.